What follows is one TCR beta chain and its context. Its antigen is unidentified. This sample is drawn from a study of graft-versus-host responses after intestinal transplantation. Study overall: Recipients had multivisceral, liver-intestinal, or isolated intestinal transplants. Following induction with anti-thymocyte globulin, all recipients were given tacrolimus and steroids for around three years.

TCRdb's table, derived via immunoSEQ multiplex PCR, lists solely in-frame clones and lacks some. The data show some 45,000 clones, roughly nine tenths seen once. Per the germline V gene, CDR1 is SNHLY and CDR2 is FYNNEI. The CDR3 runs to 12 residues. V was cut by 3 bases and J by 4 bases, with 7 bases left in between. Findings and limits, study-wide: GvH clones appeared in recipient marrow, some first in ileum or blood. Peak GvH clone levels in circulation were associated with early post-transplant HvG declines.

This TCR was recovered from a human patient who received an intestinal transplant, so some T cells may come from the graft donor. The chain couples TRBV2 to TRBJ2-7; D not certain. This material consisted of PBMCs, taken 524 days after transplant. The CDR3 reads CASSDGWYEQYF. CDR3 bases: TGTGCCAGCAGTGACGGTTGGTACGAGCAGTACTTC.